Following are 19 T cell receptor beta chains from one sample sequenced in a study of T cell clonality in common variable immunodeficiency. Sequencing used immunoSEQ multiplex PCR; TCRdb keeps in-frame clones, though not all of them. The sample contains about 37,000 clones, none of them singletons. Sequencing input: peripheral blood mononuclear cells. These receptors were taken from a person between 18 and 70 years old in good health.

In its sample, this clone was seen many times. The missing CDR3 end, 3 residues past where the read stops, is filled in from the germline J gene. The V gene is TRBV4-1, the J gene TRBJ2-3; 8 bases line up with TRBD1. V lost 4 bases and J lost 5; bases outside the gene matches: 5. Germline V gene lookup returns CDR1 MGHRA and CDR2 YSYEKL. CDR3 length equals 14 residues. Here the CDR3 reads CASSLGQGGDTQYF. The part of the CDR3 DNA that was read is TGCGCCAGCAGCCTCGGACAGGGTGGAGATACG.

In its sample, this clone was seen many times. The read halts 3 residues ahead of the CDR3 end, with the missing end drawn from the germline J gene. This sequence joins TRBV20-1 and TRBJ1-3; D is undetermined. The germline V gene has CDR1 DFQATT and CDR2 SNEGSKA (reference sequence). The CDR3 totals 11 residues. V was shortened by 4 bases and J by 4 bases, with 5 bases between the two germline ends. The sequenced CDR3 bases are TGCAGTGCTAAACAGGGAAACACC. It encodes CSAKQGNT. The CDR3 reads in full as CSAKQGNTIYF.

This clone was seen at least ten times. The CDR3 bases that were read are TGCGCCAGCAGCTTGGCCAGTTATGAG. Translated, it gives CASSLASYE. The entire CDR3 protein is CASSLASYEQFF. V is TRBV5-1 and J is TRBJ2-1; D is undetermined. The read terminates 3 residues before the CDR3 end, so the remaining end is supplied by the germline J gene. The germline gives CDR1 SGHRS, CDR2 YFSETQ. V was trimmed by 0 bases and J by 8 bases, leaving 6 bases between them. The CDR3 contains 12 residues.

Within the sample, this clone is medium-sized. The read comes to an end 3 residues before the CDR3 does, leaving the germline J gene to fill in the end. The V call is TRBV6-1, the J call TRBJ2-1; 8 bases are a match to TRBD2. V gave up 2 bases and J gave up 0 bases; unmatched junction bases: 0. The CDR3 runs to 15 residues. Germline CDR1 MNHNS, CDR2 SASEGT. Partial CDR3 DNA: TGTGCCAGCAGTGAACTAGCGGGCTCCTACAATGAG. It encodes CASSELAGSYNE. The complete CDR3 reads CASSELAGSYNEQFF.

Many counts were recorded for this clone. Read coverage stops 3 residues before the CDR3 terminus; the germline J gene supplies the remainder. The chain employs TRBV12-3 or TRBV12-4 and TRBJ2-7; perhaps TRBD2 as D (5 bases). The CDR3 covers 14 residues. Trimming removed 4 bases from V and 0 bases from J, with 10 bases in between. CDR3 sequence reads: CASSSQTTSYEQYF. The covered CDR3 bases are TGTGCCAGCAGTTCACAGACTACCTCCTACGAG.

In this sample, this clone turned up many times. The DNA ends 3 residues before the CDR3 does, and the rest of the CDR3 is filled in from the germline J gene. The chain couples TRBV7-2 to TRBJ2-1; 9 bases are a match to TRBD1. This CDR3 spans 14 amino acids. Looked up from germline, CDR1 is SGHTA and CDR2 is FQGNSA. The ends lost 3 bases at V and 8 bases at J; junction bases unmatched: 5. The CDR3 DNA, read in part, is TGTGCCAGCAGCTTGGGACAGGGAGAATATGAG. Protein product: CASSLGQGEYE. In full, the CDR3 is CASSLGQGEYEQFF. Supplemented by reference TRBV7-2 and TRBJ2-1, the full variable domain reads GAGVSQSPSNKVTEKGKDVELRCDPISGHTALYWYRQSLGQGLEFLIYFQGNSAPDKSGLPSDRFSAERTGGSVSTLTIQRTQQEDSAVYLCASSLGQGEYEQFFGPGTRLTVL.

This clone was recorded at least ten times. The part of the CDR3 DNA that was read is TGCAGTGCTACACTGACAGGGGCTCAAAAA. Its protein is CSATLTGAQK. The CDR3 in its entirety is CSATLTGAQKLFF. The chain uses TRBV20-1 and TRBJ1-4, with 8 bases aligning to TRBD1. The observed sequence ends 3 residues before the CDR3 terminus, with the missing tail filled in from the germline J gene. The CDR3 runs 13 residues. J gave up 9 bases and V 4 bases, and 7 bases lay outside the gene matches. From germline, CDR1 is DFQATT and CDR2 SNEGSKA (reference sequence).

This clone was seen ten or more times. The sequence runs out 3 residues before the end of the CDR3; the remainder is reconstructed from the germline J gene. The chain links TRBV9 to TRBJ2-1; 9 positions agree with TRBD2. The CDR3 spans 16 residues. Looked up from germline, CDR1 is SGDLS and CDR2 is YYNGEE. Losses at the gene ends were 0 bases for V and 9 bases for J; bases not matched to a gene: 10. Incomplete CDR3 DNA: TGTGCCAGCAGCGTAGCTAGGGTAGCGGGAGTCTCTGAG. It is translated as CASSVARVAGVSE. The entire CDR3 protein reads CASSVARVAGVSEQFF.

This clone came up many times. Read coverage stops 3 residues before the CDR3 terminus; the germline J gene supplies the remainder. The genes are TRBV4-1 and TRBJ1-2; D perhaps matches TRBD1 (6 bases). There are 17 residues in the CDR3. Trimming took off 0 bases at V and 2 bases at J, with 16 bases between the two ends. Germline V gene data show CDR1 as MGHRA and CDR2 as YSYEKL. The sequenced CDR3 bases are TGCGCCAGCAGCCAAGAAGGTTTCCGACAGGCAAACTATGGC. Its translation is CASSQEGFRQANYG. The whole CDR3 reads CASSQEGFRQANYGYTF.

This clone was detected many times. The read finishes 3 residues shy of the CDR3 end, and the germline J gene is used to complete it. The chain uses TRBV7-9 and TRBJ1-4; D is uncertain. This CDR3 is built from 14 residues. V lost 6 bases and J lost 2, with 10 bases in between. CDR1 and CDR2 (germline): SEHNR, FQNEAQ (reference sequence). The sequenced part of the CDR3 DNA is TGTGCCAGCAGTTCGACACTTACTAATGAAAAA. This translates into CASSSTLTNEK. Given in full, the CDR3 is CASSSTLTNEKLFF.

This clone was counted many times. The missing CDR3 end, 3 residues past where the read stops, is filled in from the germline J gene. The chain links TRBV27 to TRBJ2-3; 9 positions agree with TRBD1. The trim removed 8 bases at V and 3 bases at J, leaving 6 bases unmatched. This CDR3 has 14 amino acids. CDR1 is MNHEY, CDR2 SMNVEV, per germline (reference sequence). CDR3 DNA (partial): TGTGCCAGCGCCGGGACAGGGCCGACAGATACG. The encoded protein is CASAGTGPTDT. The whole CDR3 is CASAGTGPTDTQYF.

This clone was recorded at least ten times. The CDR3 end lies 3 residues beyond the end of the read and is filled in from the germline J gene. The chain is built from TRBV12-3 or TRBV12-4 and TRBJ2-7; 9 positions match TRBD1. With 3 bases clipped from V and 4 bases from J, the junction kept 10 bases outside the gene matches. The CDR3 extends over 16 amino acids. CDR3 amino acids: CASSFTPDRGKYEQYF. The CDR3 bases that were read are TGTGCCAGCAGTTTCACACCGGACAGGGGAAAATACGAG.

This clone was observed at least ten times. CDR3 residues: CASSTGTGFSYEQYF. The part of the CDR3 DNA that was read is TGTGCCAGCAGTACCGGGACAGGGTTTTCCTACGAG. V is TRBV2 and J is TRBJ2-7; 9 positions agree with TRBD1. With the read ending 3 residues before the CDR3 end, the germline J gene is used to fill in that end. Per the germline V gene, CDR1 is SNHLY and CDR2 is FYNNEI. V shed 5 bases, J shed 1 base, and the junction held 6 bases outside the gene matches. The CDR3 length is 15 residues.

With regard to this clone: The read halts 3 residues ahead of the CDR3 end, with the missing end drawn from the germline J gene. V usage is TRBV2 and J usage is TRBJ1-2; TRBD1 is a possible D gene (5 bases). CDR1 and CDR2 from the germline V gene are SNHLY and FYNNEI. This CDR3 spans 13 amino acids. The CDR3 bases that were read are TGTGCCAGCAGTGAGGTGCAGGGAAGGGGC. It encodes CASSEVQGRG. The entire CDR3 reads CASSEVQGRGYTF.

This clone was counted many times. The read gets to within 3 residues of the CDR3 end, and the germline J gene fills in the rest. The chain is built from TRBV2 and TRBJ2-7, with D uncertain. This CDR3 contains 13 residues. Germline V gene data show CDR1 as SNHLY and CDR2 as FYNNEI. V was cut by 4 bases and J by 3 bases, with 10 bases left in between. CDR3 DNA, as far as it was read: TGTGCCAGCAGTGTTCGGCTAGACTACGAG. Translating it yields CASSVRLDYE. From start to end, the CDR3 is CASSVRLDYEQYF.

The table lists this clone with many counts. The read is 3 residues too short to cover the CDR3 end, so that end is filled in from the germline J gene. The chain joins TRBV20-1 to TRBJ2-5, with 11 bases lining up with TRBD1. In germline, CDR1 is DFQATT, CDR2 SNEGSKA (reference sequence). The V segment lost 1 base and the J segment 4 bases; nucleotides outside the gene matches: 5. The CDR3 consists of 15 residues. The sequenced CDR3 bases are TGCAGTGCTAGAGCCCGGACAGGGGGCGTAGAGACC. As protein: CSARARTGGVET. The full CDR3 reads CSARARTGGVETQYF.

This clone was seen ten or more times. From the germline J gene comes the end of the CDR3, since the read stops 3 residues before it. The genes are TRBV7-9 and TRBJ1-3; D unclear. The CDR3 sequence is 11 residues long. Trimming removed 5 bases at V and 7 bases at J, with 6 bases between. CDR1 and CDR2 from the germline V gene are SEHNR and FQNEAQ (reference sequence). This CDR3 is CASSPQNTIYF. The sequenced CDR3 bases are TGTGCCAGCAGCCCTCAGAACACC.

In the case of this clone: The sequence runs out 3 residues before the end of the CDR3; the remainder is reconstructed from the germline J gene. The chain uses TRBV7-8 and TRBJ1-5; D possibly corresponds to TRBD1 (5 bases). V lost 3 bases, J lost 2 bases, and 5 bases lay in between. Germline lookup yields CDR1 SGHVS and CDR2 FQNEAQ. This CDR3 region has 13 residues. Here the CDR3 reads CASSFRGNQPQHF. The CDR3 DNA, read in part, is TGTGCCAGCAGCTTCAGGGGCAATCAGCCC.

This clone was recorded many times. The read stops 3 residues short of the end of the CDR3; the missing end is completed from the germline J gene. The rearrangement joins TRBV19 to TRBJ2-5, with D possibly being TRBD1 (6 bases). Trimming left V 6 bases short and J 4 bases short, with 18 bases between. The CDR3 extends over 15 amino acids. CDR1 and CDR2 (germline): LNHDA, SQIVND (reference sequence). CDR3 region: CASSQIQGGRETQYF. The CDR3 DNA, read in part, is TGTGCCAGTAGCCAGATACAGGGTGGGCGAGAGACC.